This is a list of T cell receptor beta chains from one sample in a study of shared clonotypes between healthy human individuals. The assay was immunoSEQ multiplex PCR, and TCRdb's table has in-frame clones only and misses some. Here the sample spans roughly 500,000 clones, about 72% being singletons. Sequencing input: PBMCs. The receptors stem from a middle-aged woman in good health. Some clones in this sample may be carry-over from other donors' samples. Each CDR3 is given with its conserved first and last residue. A D gene is named only where the DNA matches it firmly. The size field is filled for only some rows; it gives once, few, many or a size class.

>TRBJ2-7|NA|many|TRBV5-4
CASSFGIYEQYF
TGTGCCAGCAGCTTCGGAATCTACGAGCAGTACTTC
>TRBJ2-5|TRBD2|NA|TRBV9
CASCVGGRAQETQYF
TGTGCCAGCTGCGTCGGCGGGAGGGCCCAAGAGACCCAGTACTTC
>TRBJ1-2|NA|NA|TRBV28
CASRPSGNLYGYTF
TGTGCCAGCAGGCCGTCAGGGAACCTCTATGGCTACACCTTC
>TRBJ1-5|NA|NA|TRBV2
CASSEVRAITDQPQHF
TGTGCCAGCAGTGAAGTGCGGGCCATTACCGATCAGCCCCAGCATTTT
>TRBJ2-7|NA|NA|TRBV7-8
CASSYRASYEQYF
TGTGCCAGCAGCTACAGGGCATCCTACGAGCAGTACTTC
>TRBJ2-1|NA|NA|TRBV2
CASRADYSSYNEQFF
TGTGCCAGCAGGGCGGACTATAGCTCCTACAATGAGCAGTTCTTC
>TRBJ1-5|NA|few|TRBV10-3
CASRGGGQPQHF
TGTGCCTCCCGGGGGGGTGGGCAGCCCCAGCATTTT
>TRBJ2-7|TRBD2|few|TRBV5-4
CASSLAQLAGGQQYF
TGTGCCAGCAGCTTGGCCCAACTAGCGGGAGGGCAGCAGTACTTC
>TRBJ1-2|NA|NA|TRBV30
CAWRARGYYGYTF
TGTGCCTGGAGGGCTCGCGGATACTATGGCTACACCTTC
>TRBJ1-2|TRBD1|NA|TRBV5-4
CASSSRTGSNYGYTF
TGTGCCAGCAGCTCCCGGACAGGATCAAACTATGGCTACACCTTC
>TRBJ2-1|TRBD2|NA|TRBV5-1
CASSLVLAGGPNEQFF
TGCGCCAGCAGCTTGGTACTAGCGGGAGGGCCCAATGAGCAGTTCTTC
>TRBJ1-4|NA|NA|TRBV7-2
CASSLNRVGTNEKLFF
TGTGCCAGCAGCCTAAACAGGGTTGGCACTAATGAAAAACTGTTTTTT
>TRBJ2-7|NA|few|TRBV27
CASSLTTGIYEQYF
TGTGCCAGCAGTTTAACCACGGGGATCTACGAGCAGTACTTC
>TRBJ1-3|TRBD1|NA|TRBV2
CASSPGQGGSGNTIYF
TGTGCCAGCAGTCCGGGACAGGGAGGCTCCGGAAACACCATATATTTT
>TRBJ2-6|TRBD1|few|TRBV25-1
CAVQTGASSGANVLTF
TGTGCCGTCCAGACAGGGGCGAGCTCTGGGGCCAACGTCCTGACTTTC
>TRBJ2-1|TRBD2|NA|TRBV5-1
CASSLEGGRALAWEQFF
TGCGCCAGCAGCTTGGAAGGCGGGAGGGCCCTTGCATGGGAGCAGTTCTTC
>TRBJ1-1|NA|few|TRBV18
CASSGVENTEAFF
TGTGCCAGCTCAGGGGTAGAGAACACTGAAGCTTTCTTT
>TRBJ2-1|TRBD2|NA|TRBV10-3
CAISELGTSGASNNEQFF
TGTGCCATCAGTGAGTTAGGGACTAGCGGGGCCTCTAACAATGAGCAGTTCTTC
>TRBJ1-6|NA|NA|TRBV28
CASNPPWSPLHF
TGTGCCAGCAACCCACCCTGGTCACCCCTCCACTTT
>TRBJ2-7|NA|NA|TRBV9
CASSVGGGFLSYEQYF
TGTGCCAGCAGCGTAGGGGGCGGGTTCCTCTCCTACGAGCAGTACTTC
>TRBJ1-2|TRBD1|NA|TRBV19
CASSFTPGQDYGYTF
TGTGCCAGTAGTTTCACGCCGGGACAGGATTATGGCTACACCTTC
>TRBJ2-2|NA|NA|TRBV5-4
CASSPPGTGELFF
TGTGCCAGCAGCCCCCCCGGGACCGGGGAGCTGTTTTTT
>TRBJ2-7|NA|few|TRBV27
CASRPRGAKAAQYF
TGTGCCAGCCGCCCCCGCGGGGCTAAAGCGGCGCAGTACTTC
>TRBJ1-5|NA|few|TRBV4-2
CASSQGTRENQPQHF
TGTGCCAGCAGCCAGGGGACTCGGGAAAATCAGCCCCAGCATTTT
>TRBJ1-1|NA|NA|TRBV11-2
CASSLVYRVNTEAFF
TGTGCCAGCAGCTTAGTATATAGGGTGAACACTGAAGCTTTCTTT
>TRBJ2-7|NA|NA|TRBV29-1
CSVGGSYEQYF
TGCAGCGTTGGAGGATCCTACGAGCAGTACTTC
>TRBJ1-2|NA|NA|TRBV6-1
CASSDRYYGYTF
TGTGCCAGCAGTGACAGGTACTATGGCTACACCTTC
>TRBJ2-7|NA|NA|TRBV29-1
CSVEEATYEQYF
TGCAGCGTTGAAGAAGCGACCTACGAGCAGTACTTC
>TRBJ2-6|TRBD1|NA|TRBV10-3
CAISGGTVRVSGANVLTF
TGTGCCATCAGTGGGGGGACAGTGAGGGTCTCTGGGGCCAACGTCCTGACTTTC
>TRBJ1-5|NA|NA|TRBV27
CASSSLEGGGNQPQHF
TGTGCCAGCAGTTCCCTGGAGGGAGGAGGAAATCAGCCCCAGCATTTT
>TRBJ2-3|NA|NA|TRBV19
CASPQCILGTDTQYF
TGTGCCAGTCCCCAGTGCATCTTGGGCACAGATACGCAGTATTTT
>TRBJ1-2|NA|NA|TRBV5-6
CASSLAVWGYGYTF
TGTGCCAGCAGCTTGGCGGTATGGGGCTATGGCTACACCTTC
>TRBJ1-1|NA|NA|TRBV2
CASEVGRNTEAFF
TGTGCCAGCGAGGTGGGGAGGAACACTGAAGCTTTCTTT
>TRBJ2-2|NA|few|TRBV4-2
CASSQSTADTGELFF
TGTGCCAGCAGCCAATCGACAGCGGACACCGGGGAGCTGTTTTTT
>TRBJ2-1|TRBD2|once|TRBV4-2
CASSQDSGGRAYNEQFF
TGTGCCAGCAGCCAAGACTCGGGCGGGAGAGCCTACAATGAGCAGTTCTTC
>TRBJ1-1|NA|NA|TRBV30
CAWRHQNTEAFF
TGTGCCTGGAGACACCAGAACACTGAAGCTTTCTTT
>TRBJ1-2|NA|few|TRBV19
CASSRGNPSVYGYTF
TGTGCCAGTAGTAGGGGGAACCCGTCAGTCTATGGCTACACCTTC
>TRBJ2-5|TRBD1|NA|TRBV29-1
CSVGGQPQYF
TGCAGCGTTGGGGGACAGCCCCAGTACTTC
>TRBJ2-1|TRBD2|NA|TRBV15
CATSRDGRLAGGDEQFF
TGTGCCACCAGCAGAGATGGGAGACTAGCGGGAGGCGATGAGCAGTTCTTC
>TRBJ2-7|NA|NA|TRBV7-9
CASRGDSYEQYF
TGTGCCAGCAGAGGGGACTCCTACGAGCAGTACTTC